One TCR beta chain is described in this entry. The antigen is undetermined. It was autoimmune disease history or systemic immunosuppression that excluded patients. This entry comes from a study of OX40 agonist ivuxolimab in advanced cancers. Overall study findings and caveats: Blood T cells, both CD4+ and CD8+, expanded clonally by week 6 at 0.1 to 3.0 mg/kg. The authors also found low normalized T-cell clonal expansion in some nonresponders. Clonal expansion in partial responders at 0.1-3.0 mg/kg ranked among the lowest.

TCRdb's table, derived via immunoSEQ multiplex PCR, lists solely in-frame clones and lacks some. The sample contains about 40,000 clones, 88% of which appear only once. Per germline, CDR1 MGHRA and CDR2 YSYEKL. The CDR3 totals 14 residues. V gave up 4 bases and J gave up 3 bases, with 12 bases separating them. The material was CD4+ or CD8+ T cells sorted from blood, obtained in a trial of the OX40 agonist ivuxolimab. The origin of this receptor is an adult with an advanced solid tumor such as melanoma, head and neck, liver or kidney cancer. This rearrangement joins TRBV4-1 to TRBJ1-1; D remains unclear. CDR3 bases: TGCGCCAGCAGCCCCATTGTCTCGGACACTGAAGCTTTCTTT. It codes for CASSPIVSDTEAFF.